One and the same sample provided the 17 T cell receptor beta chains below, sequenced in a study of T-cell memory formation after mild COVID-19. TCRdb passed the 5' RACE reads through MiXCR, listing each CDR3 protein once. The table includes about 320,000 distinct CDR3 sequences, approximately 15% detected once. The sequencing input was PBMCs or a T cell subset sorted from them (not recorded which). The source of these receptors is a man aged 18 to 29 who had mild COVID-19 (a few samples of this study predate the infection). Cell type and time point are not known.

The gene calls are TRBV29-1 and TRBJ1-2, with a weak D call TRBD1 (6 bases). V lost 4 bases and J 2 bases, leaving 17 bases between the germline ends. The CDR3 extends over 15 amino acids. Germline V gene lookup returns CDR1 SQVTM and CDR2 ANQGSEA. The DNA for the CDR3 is TGCAGCGTTGCGATAGGGGGACCACTAAACTATGGCTACACCTTC. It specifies CSVAIGGPLNYGYTF.

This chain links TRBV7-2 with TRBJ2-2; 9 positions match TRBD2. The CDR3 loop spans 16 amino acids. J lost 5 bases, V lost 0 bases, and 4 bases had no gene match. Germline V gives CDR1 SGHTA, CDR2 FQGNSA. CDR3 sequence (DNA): TGTGCCAGCAGCTTAGCGACTAGCGGACCTACCGGGGAGCTGTTTTTT. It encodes CASSLATSGPTGELFF.

CDR3 DNA sequence: TGTGCCAGCAGTTACCCCGGGACTAGCGCAACCTACGAGCAGTACTTC. Protein product: CASSYPGTSATYEQYF. The chain has TRBV6-2 or TRBV6-3 and TRBJ2-7; 10 bases map to TRBD2. This CDR3 region has 16 residues. Germline V gives CDR1 MNHEY, CDR2 SVGEGT. Germline trimming cut 2 bases from V and 2 bases from J; bases unmatched to any gene: 6.

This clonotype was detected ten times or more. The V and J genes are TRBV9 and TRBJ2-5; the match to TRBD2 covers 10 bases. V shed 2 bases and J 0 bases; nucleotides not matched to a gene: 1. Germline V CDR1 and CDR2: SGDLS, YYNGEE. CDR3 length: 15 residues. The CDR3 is CASSVGTSDQETQYF. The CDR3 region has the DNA TGTGCCAGCAGCGTGGGGACTAGCGACCAAGAGACCCAGTACTTC.

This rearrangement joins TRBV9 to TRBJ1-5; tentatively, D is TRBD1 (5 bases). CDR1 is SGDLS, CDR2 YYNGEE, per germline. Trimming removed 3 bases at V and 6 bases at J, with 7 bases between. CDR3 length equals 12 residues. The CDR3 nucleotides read TGTGCCAGCAGCGCGGGGGGTCAGCCCCAGCATTTT. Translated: CASSAGGQPQHF.

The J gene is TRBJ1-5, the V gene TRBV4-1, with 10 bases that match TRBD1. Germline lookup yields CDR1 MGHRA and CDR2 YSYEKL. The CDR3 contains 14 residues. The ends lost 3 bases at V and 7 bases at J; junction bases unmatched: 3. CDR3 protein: CASSHSTGGQPQHF. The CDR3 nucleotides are TGCGCCAGCAGCCATTCGACAGGGGGCCAGCCCCAGCATTTT.

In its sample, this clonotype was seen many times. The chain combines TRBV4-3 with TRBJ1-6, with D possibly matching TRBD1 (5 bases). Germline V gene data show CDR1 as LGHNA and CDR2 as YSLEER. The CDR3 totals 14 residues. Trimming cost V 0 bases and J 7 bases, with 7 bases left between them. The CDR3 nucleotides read TGCGCCAGCAGCCAAGAAAAGGGGAATTCACCCCTCCACTTT. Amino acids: CASSQEKGNSPLHF.

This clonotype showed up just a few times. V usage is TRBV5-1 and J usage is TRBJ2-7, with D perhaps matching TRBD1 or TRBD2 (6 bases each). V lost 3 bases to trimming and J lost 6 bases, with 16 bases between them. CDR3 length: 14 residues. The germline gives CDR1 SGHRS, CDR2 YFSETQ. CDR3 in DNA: TGCGCCAGCAGCTGGGGGGCAGGGTCTGGCGAGCAGTACTTC. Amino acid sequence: CASSWGAGSGEQYF. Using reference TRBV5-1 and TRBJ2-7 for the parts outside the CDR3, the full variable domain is KAGVTQTPRYLIKTRGQQVTLSCSPISGHRSVSWYQQTPGQGLQFLFEYFSETQRNKGNFPGRFSGRQFSNSRSEMNVSTLELGDSALYLCASSWGAGSGEQYFGPGTRLTVT.

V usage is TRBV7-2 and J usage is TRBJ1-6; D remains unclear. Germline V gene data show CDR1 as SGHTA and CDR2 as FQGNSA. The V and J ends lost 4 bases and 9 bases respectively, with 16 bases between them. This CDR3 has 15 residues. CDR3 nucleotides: TGTGCCAGCAGCTCTCCCGCTCTCGTAGGTTCACCCCTCCACTTT. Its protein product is CASSSPALVGSPLHF.

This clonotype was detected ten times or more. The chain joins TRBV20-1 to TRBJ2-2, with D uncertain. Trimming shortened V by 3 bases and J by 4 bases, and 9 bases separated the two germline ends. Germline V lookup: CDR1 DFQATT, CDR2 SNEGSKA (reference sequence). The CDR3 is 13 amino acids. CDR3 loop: CSARSRATGELFF. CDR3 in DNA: TGCAGTGCTAGGAGTCGCGCCACCGGGGAGCTGTTTTTT.

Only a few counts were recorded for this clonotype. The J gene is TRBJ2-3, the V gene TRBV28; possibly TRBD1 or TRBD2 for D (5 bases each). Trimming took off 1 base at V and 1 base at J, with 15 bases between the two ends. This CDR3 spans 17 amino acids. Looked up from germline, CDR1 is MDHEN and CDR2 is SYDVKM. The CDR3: CASSLSEGTAGTDTQYF. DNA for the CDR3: TGTGCCAGCAGTTTATCGGAAGGGACCGCAGGCACAGATACGCAGTATTTT.

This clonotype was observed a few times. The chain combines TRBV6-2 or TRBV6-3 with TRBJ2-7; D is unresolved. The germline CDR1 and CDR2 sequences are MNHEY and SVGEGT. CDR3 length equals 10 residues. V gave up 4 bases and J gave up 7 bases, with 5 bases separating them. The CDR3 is CASSSGEQYF. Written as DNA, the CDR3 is TGTGCCAGCAGTTCCGGAGAGCAGTACTTC.

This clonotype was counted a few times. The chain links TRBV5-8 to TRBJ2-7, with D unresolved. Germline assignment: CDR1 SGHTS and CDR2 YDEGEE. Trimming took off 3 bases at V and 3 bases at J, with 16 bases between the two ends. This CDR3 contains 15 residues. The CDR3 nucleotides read TGTGCCAGCAGCTCCGTCTTGACTGGGGACTACGAGCAGTACGTC. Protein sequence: CASSSVLTGDYEQYV.

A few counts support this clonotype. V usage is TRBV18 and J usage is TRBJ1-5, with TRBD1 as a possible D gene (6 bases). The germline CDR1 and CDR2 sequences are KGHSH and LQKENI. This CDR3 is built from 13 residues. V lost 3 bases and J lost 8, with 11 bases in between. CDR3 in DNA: TGTGCCAGCTCACCCCCAGGGGCAGAGCCCCAGCATTTT. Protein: CASSPPGAEPQHF. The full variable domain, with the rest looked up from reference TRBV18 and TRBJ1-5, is NAGVMQNPRHLVRRRGQEARLRCSPMKGHSHVYWYRQLPEEGLKFMVYLQKENIIDESGMPKERFSAEFPKEGPSILRIQQVVRGDSAAYFCASSPPGAEPQHFGDGTRLSIL.

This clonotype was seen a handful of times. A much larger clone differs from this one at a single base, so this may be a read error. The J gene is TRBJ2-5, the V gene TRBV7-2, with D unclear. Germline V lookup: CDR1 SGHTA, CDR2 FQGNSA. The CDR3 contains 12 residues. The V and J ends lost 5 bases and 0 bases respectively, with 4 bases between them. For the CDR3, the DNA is TGTGCCAGCAGCCGGTACCAAGAGACCCAGTACTTC. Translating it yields CASSRYQETQYF.

In nucleotides, the CDR3 is TGTGCCAGCAGCGAGACCGGGACAGCCAACACTGAAGCTTTCTTT. Amino acid sequence: CASSETGTANTEAFF. V is TRBV7-3 and J is TRBJ1-1, with TRBD1 identical over 7 bases. Germline CDR1 and CDR2: SGHTA and FQGTGA. The CDR3 runs 15 residues. The V gene end was trimmed by 5 bases and the J gene end by 2 bases; junction bases not matched to a gene: 8.

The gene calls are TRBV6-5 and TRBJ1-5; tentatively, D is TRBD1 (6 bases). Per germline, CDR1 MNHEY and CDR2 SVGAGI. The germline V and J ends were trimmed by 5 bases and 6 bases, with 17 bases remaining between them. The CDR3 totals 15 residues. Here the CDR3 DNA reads TGTGCCAGCAGTACCCTGACGGACAGTCTTCAGCCCCAGCATTTT. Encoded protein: CASSTLTDSLQPQHF.